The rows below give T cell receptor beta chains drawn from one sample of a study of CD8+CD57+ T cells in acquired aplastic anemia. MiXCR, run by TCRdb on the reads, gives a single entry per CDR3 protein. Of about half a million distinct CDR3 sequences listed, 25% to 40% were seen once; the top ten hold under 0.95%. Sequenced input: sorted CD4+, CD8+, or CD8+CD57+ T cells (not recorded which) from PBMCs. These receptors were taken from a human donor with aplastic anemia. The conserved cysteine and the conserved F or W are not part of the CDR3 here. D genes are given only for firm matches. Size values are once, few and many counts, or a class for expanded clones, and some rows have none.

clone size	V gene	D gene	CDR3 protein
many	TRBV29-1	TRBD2	SVVKRGGYNEQF
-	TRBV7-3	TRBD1	ASSPGQGTTSYYGYT
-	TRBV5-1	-	ASSLEGQGLGGGGYT
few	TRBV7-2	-	ASSLAFQGRENTEAF
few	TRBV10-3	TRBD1	ASSIGQGVNQPQH
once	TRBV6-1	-	ASSEVPDSGNTIY
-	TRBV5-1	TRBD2	ASSLGLAGGSPYNEQF
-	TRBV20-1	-	SASPTSSPGEQY
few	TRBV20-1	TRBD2	SAGDRSGRVDTQY
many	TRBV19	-	ASSQNMGSNQPQH
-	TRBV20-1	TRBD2	SASGRPYNEQF
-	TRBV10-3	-	ASSYARGGSGQETQY
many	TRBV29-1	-	SVRGQPDTQY
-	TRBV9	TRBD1	ASSAGQGGNYGYT
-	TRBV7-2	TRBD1	AGSSTGEKETQY
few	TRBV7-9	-	ASSFWGESSGNTIY
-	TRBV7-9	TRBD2	ASSNFGLDNNEQF
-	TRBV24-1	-	ASGMTDTDTQY
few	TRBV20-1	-	SAGDRRDTDTQY
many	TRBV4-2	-	ASSPPSNTEAF
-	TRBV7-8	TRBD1	ASSPPAGQGGYT
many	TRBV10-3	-	AISDSTGYYEQY